The 32 T cell receptor beta chains below were found in one sample sequenced in a study of fetal regulatory T cell absence and autoimmunity. Data came from immunoSEQ multiplex PCR; TCRdb stores just in-frame clones and leaves some out. There are 95,000 to 100,000 clones in the sample; about two thirds occur only once, and roughly 2% lies in the top ten. Sequencing used pancreas tissue. The receptors shown here come from a male donor with IPEX syndrome.

This clone was seen only a few times. V usage is TRBV23-1 and J usage is TRBJ1-5; TRBD1 aligns across 10 bases. TRBV23-1 is an ORF; its function is uncertain. The CDR3 is 15 residues long. V shed 8 bases, J shed 6 bases, and the junction held 10 bases outside the gene matches. CDR3 sequence (DNA): TGCGCCAGCGGGGACAAGGGACAGGGGACTCAGCCCCAGCATTTT. This gives the protein CASGDKGQGTQPQHF.

CDR3 nucleotide sequence: TGTGCCAGCAGCCCCGGTAGGACGGACCAAGAGACCCAGTACTTC. This sequence encodes CASSPGRTDQETQYF. The chain recombines TRBV6-5 with TRBJ2-5; D is uncertain. The V gene lost 6 bases and the J gene lost 0 bases, with 14 bases spanning the gap. CDR1 and CDR2 (germline): MNHEY, SVGAGI. This CDR3 is built from 15 residues.

The CDR3 sequence: CASSQGPTYEQYF. CDR3 DNA: TGTGCCAGCAGCCAAGGACCCACCTACGAGCAGTACTTC. The rearrangement links TRBV4-2 to TRBJ2-7; no clear D. The CDR3 has 13 residues. CDR1 is LGHNA and CDR2 is YNFKEQ in the germline V gene. With 1 base removed from V and 2 bases from J, the gap between germline ends came to 6 bases.

The chain employs TRBV19 and TRBJ2-3; 13 bases agree with TRBD2. Germline lookup yields CDR1 LNHDA and CDR2 SQIVND (reference sequence). This CDR3 is 15 amino acids long. Trimming removed 5 bases from V and 5 bases from J; junction bases left unmatched: 4. CDR3 bases: TGTGCCAGTAGTCTCGGACTAGCGGGGGTAGATACGCAGTATTTT. Translating gives CASSLGLAGVDTQYF.

The chain is built from TRBV15 and TRBJ2-1, with 7 positions matching TRBD2. CDR1 and CDR2 from the germline V gene are LNHNV and YYDKDF (reference sequence). This CDR3 region has 14 residues. Losses at the gene ends were 1 base for V and 4 bases for J; bases not matched to a gene: 1. CDR3 residues: CATSRGGGYNEQFF. The DNA for the CDR3 is TGTGCCACCAGCAGAGGGGGGGGATACAATGAGCAGTTCTTC.

CDR3 nucleotides: TGTGCCAGTAGGACTAGCGGGTCCGCCTACGAGCAGTACTTC. Translated, it gives CASRTSGSAYEQYF. The rearrangement uses TRBV6-5 and TRBJ2-7, with TRBD2 matching over 11 bases. CDR3 length: 14 residues. The germline CDR1 and CDR2 sequences are MNHEY and SVGAGI. After removal of 9 bases from V and 2 bases from J, the junction contained 6 bases not matched to a gene.

This clone came up a few times. J is TRBJ2-7 and V is TRBV4-1; D is possibly TRBD2 (6 bases). The CDR3 has 16 residues. V gave up 4 bases and J gave up 2 bases, with 18 bases separating them. Per the germline V gene, CDR1 is MGHRA and CDR2 is YSYEKL. CDR3 coding DNA: TGCGCCAGCAGCCTCCAGACTAGTAGAGCGGCCTACGAGCAGTACTTC. Protein sequence: CASSLQTSRAAYEQYF.

The chain is built from TRBV11-1 and TRBJ1-1; D not certain. Germline V CDR1 and CDR2: SGHAT, FQDESV (reference sequence). V lost 0 bases and J 2 bases, leaving 10 bases between the germline ends. This CDR3 spans 15 amino acids. This CDR3 reads CASSLAYVGNTEAFF. CDR3 DNA: TGTGCCAGCAGCTTAGCGTACGTGGGAAACACTGAAGCTTTCTTT.

The rearrangement links TRBV6-1 to TRBJ2-5; 8 bases line up with TRBD1. The CDR3 loop spans 15 amino acids. With 2 bases clipped from V and 5 bases from J, the junction kept 7 bases outside the gene matches. Germline values: CDR1 MNHNS, CDR2 SASEGT. In DNA, the CDR3 is TGTGCCAGCAGTGAATTTGGACAGGGCATCGAGACCCAGTACTTC. Translating it yields CASSEFGQGIETQYF.

The rearrangement joins TRBV5-1 to TRBJ2-1, with 7 bases matching TRBD1. Looked up from germline, CDR1 is SGHRS and CDR2 is YFSETQ. Losses at the gene ends were 4 bases for V and 1 base for J; bases not matched to a gene: 5. The CDR3 is 15 amino acids. Here the CDR3 reads CASSPTGNSYNEQFF. The CDR3 DNA follows: TGCGCCAGCAGCCCGACAGGGAATTCCTACAATGAGCAGTTCTTC.

The chain links TRBV7-4 to TRBJ2-2; 8 bases match TRBD1. The V gene's germline CDR1 is SGHVT and CDR2 SQSDAQ. CDR3 length: 15 residues. Unmatched junction bases numbered 4, after V lost 1 base and J lost 6 bases. CDR3 DNA sequence: TGTGCCAGCAGCTTAGTGGACAGGGCGGCCGGGGAGCTGTTTTTT. The encoded protein is CASSLVDRAAGELFF.

The chain employs TRBV10-2 and TRBJ2-7; 7 bases map to TRBD2. CDR3 length: 12 amino acids. J gave up 5 bases and V 6 bases, and 4 bases lay outside the gene matches. Germline CDR1 is WSHSY and CDR2 is SAAADI. CDR3 coding DNA: TGCGCCAGCAGGGGAGGGGTCCACGAGCAGTACTTC. This codes for CASRGGVHEQYF.

The chain uses TRBV5-4 and TRBJ2-7; 9 nucleotides match TRBD1. The CDR3 is made up of 15 amino acids. From germline, CDR1 is SGHNT and CDR2 YYREEE (reference sequence). Trimming at V came to 0 bases and at J to 0 bases, leaving 1 base not matched to a gene. Written as DNA, the CDR3 is TGTGCCAGCAGCTTGGAGGGACAGGGCTCCTACGAGCAGTACTTC. Translating it yields CASSLEGQGSYEQYF.

The chain is built from TRBV4-3 and TRBJ1-1; D gene uncertain. From germline, CDR1 is LGHNA and CDR2 YSLEER. The V gene lost 4 bases and the J gene lost 3 bases, with 12 bases spanning the gap. The CDR3 has 14 amino acids. The CDR3 region has the DNA TGCGCCAGCAGCCCCTCCGTTGGGTACACTGAAGCTTTCTTT. This gives the protein CASSPSVGYTEAFF.

This chain uses TRBV23-1 with TRBJ2-7, with a weak D call TRBD2 (5 bases). TRBV23-1 is placed among ORFs of uncertain function. The CDR3 consists of 14 residues. Trimming shortened V by 8 bases and J by 4 bases, and 18 bases separated the two germline ends. The CDR3 bases are TGCGCCAGCGCCCCCACGAATAGCGTTTACGAGCAGTACTTC. This codes for CASAPTNSVYEQYF.

The V call is TRBV4-3, the J call TRBJ2-3; TRBD2 matches at 12 bases. Germline CDR1 is LGHNA and CDR2 is YSLEER. The V and J ends lost 4 bases and 0 bases, in that order; junction bases with no gene match: 5. CDR3 length equals 17 residues. CDR3 region: CASSPYLAGGSTDTQYF. CDR3 DNA: TGCGCCAGCAGCCCCTATCTAGCGGGGGGGAGCACAGATACGCAGTATTTT.

The gene calls are TRBV29-1 and TRBJ1-2; D ambiguous. Germline V CDR1 and CDR2: SQVTM, ANQGSEA. The CDR3 is 11 amino acids. V gave up 3 bases and J gave up 4 bases, with 6 bases separating them. In DNA form, the CDR3 reads TGCAGCGTTGACAGTCCCTATGGCTACACCTTC. It specifies CSVDSPYGYTF.

The chain recombines TRBV4-1 with TRBJ2-7; 8 bases agree with TRBD2. The CDR3 contains 14 residues. Germline loops: CDR1 MGHRA, CDR2 YSYEKL. V shed 3 bases, J shed 2 bases, and the junction held 3 bases outside the gene matches. The CDR3: CASSHPGLAYEQYF. CDR3 bases: TGCGCCAGCAGCCATCCGGGACTAGCCTACGAGCAGTACTTC.

The V call is TRBV4-1, the J call TRBJ2-1; 11 positions match TRBD2. Germline V lookup: CDR1 MGHRA, CDR2 YSYEKL. CDR3 length: 16 residues. Trimming at V came to 3 bases and at J to 3 bases, leaving 4 bases not matched to a gene. CDR3 amino acids: CASSHPGLAVYNEQFF. Written as DNA, the CDR3 is TGCGCCAGCAGCCATCCGGGACTAGCGGTCTACAATGAGCAGTTCTTC.

This clone was recorded a few times. This chain links TRBV30 with TRBJ2-7; 9 bases match TRBD2. Unmatched junction bases numbered 14, after V lost 5 bases and J lost 12 bases. Looked up from germline, CDR1 is GTSNPN and CDR2 is SVGIG (reference sequence). The CDR3 length is 13 residues. CDR3 in DNA: TGTGCCTGGGCTTTTAGCGGGAGCTCTGGCAGGTACTTC. Translation gives CAWAFSGSSGRYF. The full variable domain, with the rest looked up from reference TRBV30 and TRBJ2-7, is SQTIHQWPATLVQPVGSPLSLECTVEGTSNPNLYWYRQAAGRGLQLLFYSVGIGQISSEVPQNLSASRPQDRQFILSSKKLLLSDSGFYLCAWAFSGSSGRYFGPGTRLTVT.

This chain connects TRBV5-1 to TRBJ2-5; D may correspond to TRBD1 or TRBD2 (5 bases each). The CDR3 is 12 amino acids. Deletions cut 5 bases from V and 5 bases from J, with 10 bases between. Germline V CDR1 and CDR2: SGHRS, YFSETQ. The CDR3 DNA reads TGCGCCAGCAGGGGGACGTGGGAGACCCAGTACTTC. Protein product: CASRGTWETQYF.

This chain uses TRBV27 with TRBJ2-5; D may be TRBD2 (5 bases). The V end was cut by 2 bases, the J end by 0 bases, with 16 bases between. Germline V gives CDR1 MNHEY, CDR2 SMNVEV (reference sequence). The CDR3 extends over 17 amino acids. CDR3: CASSLLSGRRYQETQYF. Here the CDR3 DNA reads TGTGCCAGCAGTTTACTGAGTGGGCGGAGGTACCAAGAGACCCAGTACTTC.

The genes are TRBV5-4 and TRBJ2-3; D unclear. CDR3 size: 15 residues. Per germline, CDR1 SGHNT and CDR2 YYREEE (reference sequence). The V end was cut by 4 bases, the J end by 0 bases, with 12 bases between. The CDR3 coding sequence is TGTGCCAGCAGCCCGAACTACCAGAGCACAGATACGCAGTATTTT. Translated: CASSPNYQSTDTQYF.

The chain is built from TRBV7-6 and TRBJ2-7, with 10 positions matching TRBD2. V was pared by 6 bases and J by 0 bases, with 14 bases of the junction left unmatched. Germline CDR1 is SGHVS and CDR2 is FNYEAQ. The CDR3 consists of 18 residues. The CDR3 region is CASSLGPGLATSSYEQYF. CDR3 coding DNA: TGTGCCAGCAGTCTGGGGCCGGGACTAGCGACGAGCTCCTACGAGCAGTACTTC.

This chain uses TRBV11-2 with TRBJ2-3; tentative D call: TRBD1 (5 bases). The CDR3 spans 16 residues. Germline V CDR1 and CDR2: SGHAT, FQNNGV. V dropped 4 bases and J dropped 1 base, with 15 bases sitting between them. The CDR3 coding sequence is TGTGCCAGCAGCTCCGAATTGGACATCCGCACAGATACGCAGTATTTT. Translated: CASSSELDIRTDTQYF.

The chain recombines TRBV6-5 with TRBJ1-6; TRBD1 might be the D (6 bases). Germline CDR1 MNHEY, CDR2 SVGAGI. V was clipped by 0 bases and J by 4 bases, with 10 bases between them. The CDR3 is 16 residues long. CDR3 protein: CASSYSGRGYNSPLHF. The CDR3 DNA reads as TGTGCCAGCAGTTACTCCGGCAGGGGTTATAATTCACCCCTCCACTTT.

This clone occurred a few times. V usage is TRBV6-1 and J usage is TRBJ2-7; possible D gene TRBD2, 5 bases. The V and J ends lost 5 bases and 7 bases respectively, with 9 bases between them. This CDR3 is 11 amino acids long. The V gene's germline CDR1 is MNHNS and CDR2 SASEGT. CDR3 sequence (DNA): TGTGCCAGCAGTAGGAGGCGGGAGCAGTACTTC. Its translation: CASSRRREQYF.

This clone was observed once. The rearrangement links TRBV6-5 to TRBJ1-2; D unresolved. The CDR3 has 9 residues. V lost 6 bases and J 7 bases, leaving 3 bases between the germline ends. Germline lookup yields CDR1 MNHEY and CDR2 SVGAGI. The chain's CDR3 is CASRGGYTF. DNA of the CDR3: TGTGCCAGCAGGGGTGGCTACACCTTC.

This clone was seen once. The chain links TRBV7-9 to TRBJ2-1; no definite D call. The CDR3 runs to 12 residues. From germline, CDR1 is SEHNR and CDR2 FQNEAQ (reference sequence). Trimming stripped 2 bases from V and 6 bases from J, with 5 bases between. CDR3 DNA: TGTGCCAGCAGCTTACTGGTCAATGAGCAGTTCTTC. Translating gives CASSLLVNEQFF.

The rearrangement links TRBV6-1 to TRBJ1-2; TRBD1 matches at 8 bases. The CDR3 has 14 amino acids. Germline CDR1 and CDR2: MNHNS and SASEGT. Unmatched junction bases numbered 11, after V lost 8 bases and J lost 6 bases. The CDR3 here is CASEPDRARNGYTF. CDR3 nucleotide sequence: TGTGCCAGCGAGCCGGACAGGGCGAGGAATGGCTACACCTTC.

The chain couples TRBV9 to TRBJ2-5, with TRBD2 matching 9 bases. Trimming took 1 base from V and 5 from J; bases not matched to a gene: 9. The CDR3 covers 16 residues. Germline V lookup: CDR1 SGDLS, CDR2 YYNGEE. CDR3 nucleotide sequence: TGTGCCAGCAGCGTATCAGGCGGGGGGGCCACGGAGACCCAGTACTTC. Encoded protein: CASSVSGGGATETQYF.

Written as DNA, the CDR3 is TGTGCCAGCAGCTTCAGGGGCCGCCTCCCGGGAGCCAATGAAAAACTGTTTTTT. It specifies CASSFRGRLPGANEKLFF. This rearrangement joins TRBV27 to TRBJ1-4; D is possibly TRBD1 (6 bases). V was shortened by 6 bases and J by 5 bases, with 25 bases between the two germline ends. Germline V CDR1 and CDR2: MNHEY, SMNVEV (reference sequence). The CDR3 runs 18 residues.